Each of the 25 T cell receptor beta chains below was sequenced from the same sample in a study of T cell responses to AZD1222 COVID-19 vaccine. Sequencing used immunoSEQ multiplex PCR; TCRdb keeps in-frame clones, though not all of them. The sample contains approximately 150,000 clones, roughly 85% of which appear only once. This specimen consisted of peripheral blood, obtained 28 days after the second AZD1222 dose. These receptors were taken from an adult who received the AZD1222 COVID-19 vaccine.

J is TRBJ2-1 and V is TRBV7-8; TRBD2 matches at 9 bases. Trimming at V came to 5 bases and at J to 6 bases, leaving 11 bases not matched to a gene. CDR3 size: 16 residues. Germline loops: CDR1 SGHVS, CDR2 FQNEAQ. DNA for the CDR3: TGTGCCAGCAGCCGAGGGCGGGGGGGCCAAGGCAATGAGCAGTTCTTC. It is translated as CASSRGRGGQGNEQFF.

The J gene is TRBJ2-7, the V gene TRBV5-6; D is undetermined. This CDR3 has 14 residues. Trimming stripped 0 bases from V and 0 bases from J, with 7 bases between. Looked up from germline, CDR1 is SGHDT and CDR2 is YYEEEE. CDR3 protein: CASSLDSVSYEQYF. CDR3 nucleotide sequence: TGTGCCAGCAGCTTGGATTCAGTCTCCTACGAGCAGTACTTC. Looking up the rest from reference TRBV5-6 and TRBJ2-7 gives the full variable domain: DAGVTQSPTHLIKTRGQQVTLRCSPKSGHDTVSWYQQALGQGPQFIFQYYEEEERQRGNFPDRFSGHQFPNYSSELNVNALLLGDSALYLCASSLDSVSYEQYFGPGTRLTVT.

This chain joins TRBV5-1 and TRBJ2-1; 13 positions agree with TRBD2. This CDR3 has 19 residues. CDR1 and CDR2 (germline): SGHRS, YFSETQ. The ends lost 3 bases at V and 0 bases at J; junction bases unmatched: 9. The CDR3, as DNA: TGCGCCAGCAGCTCCGGGACTAGCGGGGACTTAAGCTCCTACAATGAGCAGTTCTTC. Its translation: CASSSGTSGDLSSYNEQFF.

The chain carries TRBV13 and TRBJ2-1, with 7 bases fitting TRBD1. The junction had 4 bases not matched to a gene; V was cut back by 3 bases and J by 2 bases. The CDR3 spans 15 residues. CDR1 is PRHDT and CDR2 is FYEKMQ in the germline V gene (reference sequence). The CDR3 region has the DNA TGTGCCAGCAGCTTGGGCAGGGGGACCTACAATGAGCAGTTCTTC. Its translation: CASSLGRGTYNEQFF. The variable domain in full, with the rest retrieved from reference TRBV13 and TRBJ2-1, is AAGVIQSPRHLIKEKRETATLKCYPIPRHDTVYWYQQGPGQDPQFLISFYEKMQSDKGSIPDRFSAQQFSDYHSELNMSSLELGDSALYFCASSLGRGTYNEQFFGPGTRLTVL.

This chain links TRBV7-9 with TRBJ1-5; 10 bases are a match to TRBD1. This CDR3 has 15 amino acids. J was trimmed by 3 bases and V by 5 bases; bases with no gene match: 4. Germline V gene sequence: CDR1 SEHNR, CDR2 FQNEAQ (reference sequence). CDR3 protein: CASSRGTGANQPQHF. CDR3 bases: TGTGCCAGCAGCCGCGGGACAGGGGCCAATCAGCCCCAGCATTTT.

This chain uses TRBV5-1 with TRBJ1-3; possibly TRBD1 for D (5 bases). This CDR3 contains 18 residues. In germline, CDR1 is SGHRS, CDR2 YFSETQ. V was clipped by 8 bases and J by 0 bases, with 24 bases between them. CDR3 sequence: CARPSRAGTDNSGNTIYF. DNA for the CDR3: TGCGCCAGGCCGTCACGGGCAGGGACCGATAACTCTGGAAACACCATATATTTT.

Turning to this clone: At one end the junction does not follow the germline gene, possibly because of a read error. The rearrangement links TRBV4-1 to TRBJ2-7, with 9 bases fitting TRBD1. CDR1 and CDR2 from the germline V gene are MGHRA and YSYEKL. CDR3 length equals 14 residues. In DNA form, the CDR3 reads TGCGCCAGCAGCCAACGTCCCGGGACAGGGTACAGGAACTTC. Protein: CASSQRPGTGYRNF.

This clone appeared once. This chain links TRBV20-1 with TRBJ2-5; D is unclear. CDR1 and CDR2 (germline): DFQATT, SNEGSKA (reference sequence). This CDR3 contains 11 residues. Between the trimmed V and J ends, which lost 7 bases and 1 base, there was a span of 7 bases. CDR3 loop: CSGLPQETQYF. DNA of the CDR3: TGCAGTGGGCTACCCCAAGAGACCCAGTACTTC.

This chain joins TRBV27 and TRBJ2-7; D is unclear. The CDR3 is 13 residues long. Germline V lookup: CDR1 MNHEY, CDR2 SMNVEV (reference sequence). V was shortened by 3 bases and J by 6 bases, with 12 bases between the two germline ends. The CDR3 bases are TGTGCCAGCAGTTTCCAACACCGCAGCGAGCAGTACTTC. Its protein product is CASSFQHRSEQYF.

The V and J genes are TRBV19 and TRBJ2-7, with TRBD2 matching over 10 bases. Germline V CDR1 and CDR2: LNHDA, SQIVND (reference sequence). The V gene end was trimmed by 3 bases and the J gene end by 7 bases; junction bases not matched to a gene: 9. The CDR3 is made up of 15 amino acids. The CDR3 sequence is CASSIYLAGVDEQYF. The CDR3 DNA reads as TGTGCCAGTAGTATCTATCTAGCGGGGGTGGATGAGCAGTACTTC.

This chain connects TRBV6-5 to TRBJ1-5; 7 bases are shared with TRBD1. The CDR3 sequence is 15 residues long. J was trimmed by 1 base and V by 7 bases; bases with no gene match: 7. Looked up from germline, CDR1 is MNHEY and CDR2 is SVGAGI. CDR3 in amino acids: CASTRQGESNQPQHF. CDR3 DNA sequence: TGTGCCAGCACCAGACAGGGAGAGAGCAATCAGCCCCAGCATTTT.

This CDR3 is CASGLVSGQVYNSPLHF. As DNA, the CDR3 is TGTGCTAGTGGTTTGGTATCCGGGCAGGTTTATAATTCACCCCTCCACTTT. The chain recombines TRBV12-5 with TRBJ1-6; unclear D gene. The CDR3 is made up of 17 amino acids. V was shortened by 0 bases and J by 4 bases, with 13 bases between the two germline ends. Per the germline V gene, CDR1 is LGHNT and CDR2 is FRNRAP.

This CDR3 is CAIPPTGTIPPDNSPLHF. CDR3 nucleotides: TGTGCCATCCCTCCGACAGGGACTATCCCACCGGATAATTCACCCCTCCACTTT. This chain links TRBV10-3 with TRBJ1-6; TRBD1 agrees at 7 bases. Germline loops: CDR1 ENHRY, CDR2 SYGVKD. V trimming: 8 bases; J trimming: 5 bases; junction bases outside the gene matches: 18. The CDR3 loop spans 18 amino acids.

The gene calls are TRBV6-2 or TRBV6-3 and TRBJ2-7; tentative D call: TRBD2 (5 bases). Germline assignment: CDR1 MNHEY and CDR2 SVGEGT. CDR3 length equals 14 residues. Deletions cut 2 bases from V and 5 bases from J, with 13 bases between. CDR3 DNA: TGTGCCAGCAGTTACGAGGGTTCGGAGGACGAGCAGTACTTC. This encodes CASSYEGSEDEQYF.

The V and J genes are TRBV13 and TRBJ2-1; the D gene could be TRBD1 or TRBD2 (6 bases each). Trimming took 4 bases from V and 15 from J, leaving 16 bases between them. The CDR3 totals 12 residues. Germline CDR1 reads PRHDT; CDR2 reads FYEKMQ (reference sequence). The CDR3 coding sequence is TGTGCCAGCAGCTCCAGGGGCCGGGGGCCGTTCTTC. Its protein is CASSSRGRGPFF.

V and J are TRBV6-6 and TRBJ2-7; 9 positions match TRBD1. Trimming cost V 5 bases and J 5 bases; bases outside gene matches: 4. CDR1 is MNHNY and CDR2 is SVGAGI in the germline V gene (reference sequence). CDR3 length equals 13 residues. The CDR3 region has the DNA TGTGCCAGCAGTAGGACAGGGGACCACGAGCAGTACTTC. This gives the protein CASSRTGDHEQYF.

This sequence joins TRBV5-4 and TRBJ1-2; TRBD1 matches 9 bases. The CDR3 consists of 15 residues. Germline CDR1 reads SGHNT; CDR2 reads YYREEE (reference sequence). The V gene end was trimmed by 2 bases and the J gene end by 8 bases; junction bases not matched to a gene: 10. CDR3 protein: CASSFFGTGQGGYTF. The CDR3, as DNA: TGTGCCAGCAGCTTCTTCGGGACAGGGCAAGGCGGCTACACCTTC.

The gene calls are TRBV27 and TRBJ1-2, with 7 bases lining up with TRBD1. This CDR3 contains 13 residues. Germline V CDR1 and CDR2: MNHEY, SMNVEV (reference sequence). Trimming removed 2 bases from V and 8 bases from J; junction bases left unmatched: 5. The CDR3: CASSLEGARGYTF. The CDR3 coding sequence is TGTGCCAGCAGTTTAGAGGGGGCGCGCGGCTACACCTTC.

CDR3 DNA: TGTGCCAGCAGCCAACGGTGGAACACCGGGGAGCTGTTTTTT. The encoded protein is CASSQRWNTGELFF. V usage is TRBV3-1 (or the pseudogene TRBV3-2) and J usage is TRBJ2-2; D unresolved. Germline CDR1 and CDR2: LGHDT and YNNKEL (reference sequence). The CDR3 is 14 residues long. The V and J ends lost 2 bases and 1 base respectively, with 5 bases between them.

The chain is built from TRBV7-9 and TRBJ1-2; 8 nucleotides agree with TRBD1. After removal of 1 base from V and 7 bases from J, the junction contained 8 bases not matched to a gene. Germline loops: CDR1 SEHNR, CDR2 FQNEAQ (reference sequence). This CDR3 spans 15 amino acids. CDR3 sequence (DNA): TGTGCCAGCAGCTTAGTAGGCCAGGGGGCAGGTGGCTACACCTTC. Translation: CASSLVGQGAGGYTF.

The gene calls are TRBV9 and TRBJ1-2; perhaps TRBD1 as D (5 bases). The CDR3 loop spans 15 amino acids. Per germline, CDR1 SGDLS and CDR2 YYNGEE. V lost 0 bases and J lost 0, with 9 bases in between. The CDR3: CASSVGGSTNYGYTF. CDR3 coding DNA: TGTGCCAGCAGCGTAGGGGGGTCGACTAACTATGGCTACACCTTC.

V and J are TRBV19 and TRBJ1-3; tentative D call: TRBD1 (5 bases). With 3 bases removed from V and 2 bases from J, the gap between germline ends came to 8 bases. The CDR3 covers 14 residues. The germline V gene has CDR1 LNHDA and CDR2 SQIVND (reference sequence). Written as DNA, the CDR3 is TGTGCCAGTAGTATGCGGGGGGCTGGAAACACCATATATTTT. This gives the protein CASSMRGAGNTIYF. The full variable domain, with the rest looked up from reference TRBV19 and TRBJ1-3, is DGGITQSPKYLFRKEGQNVTLSCEQNLNHDAMYWYRQDPGQGLRLIYYSQIVNDFQKGDIAEGYSVSREKKESFPLTVTSAQKNPTAFYLCASSMRGAGNTIYFGEGSWLTVV.

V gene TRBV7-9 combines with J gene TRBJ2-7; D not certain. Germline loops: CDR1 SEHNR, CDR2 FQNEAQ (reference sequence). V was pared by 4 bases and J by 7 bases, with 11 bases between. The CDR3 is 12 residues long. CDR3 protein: CASSSPPREQYF. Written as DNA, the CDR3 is TGTGCCAGCAGCTCTCCCCCTCGGGAGCAGTACTTC.

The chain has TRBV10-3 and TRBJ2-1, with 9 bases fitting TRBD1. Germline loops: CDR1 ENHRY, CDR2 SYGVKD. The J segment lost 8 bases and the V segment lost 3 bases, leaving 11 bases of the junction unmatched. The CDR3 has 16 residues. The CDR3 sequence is CAISDIRTGVFDEQFF. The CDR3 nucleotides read TGTGCCATCAGTGATATTCGGACAGGGGTTTTCGATGAGCAGTTCTTC.

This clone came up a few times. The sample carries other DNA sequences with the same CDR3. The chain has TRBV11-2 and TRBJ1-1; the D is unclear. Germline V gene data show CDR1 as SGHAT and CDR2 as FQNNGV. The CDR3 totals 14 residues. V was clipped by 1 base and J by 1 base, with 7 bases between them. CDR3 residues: CASSLGRRNTEAFF. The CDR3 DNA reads TGTGCCAGCAGCTTAGGACGGAGGAACACTGAAGCTTTCTTT.